The 21 T cell receptor beta chains presented below share a single source sample, sequenced in a study of blood T cell repertoires in COVID-19. The assay was immunoSEQ multiplex PCR, and TCRdb's table has in-frame clones only and misses some. The repertoire holds approximately 200,000 clones, with around four fifths as singletons. Sequencing was carried out using PBMCs or T cells enriched from blood (not recorded which). The receptors were sampled from a man aged 40-50 years who had recovered from COVID-19.

V usage is TRBV19 and J usage is TRBJ1-2; D unclear. This CDR3 has 14 amino acids. Looked up from germline, CDR1 is LNHDA and CDR2 is SQIVND (reference sequence). Trimming stripped 2 bases from V and 0 bases from J, with 7 bases between. The CDR3 sequence: CASSIRTANYGYTF. In DNA form, the CDR3 reads TGTGCCAGTAGTATACGCACAGCTAACTATGGCTACACCTTC. The full variable domain, rest sourced from reference TRBV19 and TRBJ1-2, is DGGITQSPKYLFRKEGQNVTLSCEQNLNHDAMYWYRQDPGQGLRLIYYSQIVNDFQKGDIAEGYSVSREKKESFPLTVTSAQKNPTAFYLCASSIRTANYGYTFGSGTRLTVV.

The rearrangement links TRBV18 to TRBJ2-1; D is possibly TRBD2 (5 bases). V lost 3 bases to trimming and J lost 9 bases, with 18 bases between them. Germline CDR1 KGHSH, CDR2 LQKENI. The CDR3 is 15 residues long. CDR3 nucleotide sequence: TGTGCCAGCTCACCGAGCGGAGCACCCCATCTTGAGCAGTTCTTC. Its translation is CASSPSGAPHLEQFF.

The chain joins TRBV7-2 to TRBJ2-1, with 7 bases matching TRBD2. J lost 5 bases, V lost 2 bases, and 9 bases had no gene match. The length of the CDR3 is 16 residues. Germline assignment: CDR1 SGHTA and CDR2 FQGNSA. This CDR3 reads CASSLSGLAVNNEQFF. The CDR3 DNA reads TGTGCCAGCAGCTTATCTGGGCTAGCGGTAAACAATGAGCAGTTCTTC.

The chain links TRBV5-8 to TRBJ1-5, with TRBD1 matching over 7 bases. The CDR3 length is 16 residues. V trimming: 4 bases; J trimming: 3 bases; junction bases outside the gene matches: 10. Germline loops: CDR1 SGHTS, CDR2 YDEGEE. The CDR3 DNA reads as TGTGCCAGCAGCCTCACCCAAGGGGGCCTCAATCAGCCCCAGCATTTT. Translated: CASSLTQGGLNQPQHF. Drawing the rest from reference TRBV5-8 and TRBJ1-5, the complete variable domain is EAGVTQSPTHLIKTRGQQATLRCSPISGHTSVYWYQQALGLGLQFLLWYDEGEERNRGNFPPRFSGRQFPNYSSELNVNALELEDSALYLCASSLTQGGLNQPQHFGDGTRLSIL.

For the CDR3, the DNA is TGCGCCAGCAGCCCCGGACTAGCGGGCACAGATACGCAGTATTTT. It yields the protein CASSPGLAGTDTQYF. The chain combines TRBV5-1 with TRBJ2-3, with 10 nucleotides matching TRBD2. The CDR3 totals 15 residues. The J segment lost 1 base and the V segment lost 4 bases, leaving 3 bases of the junction unmatched. Germline V gene sequence: CDR1 SGHRS, CDR2 YFSETQ.

The chain links TRBV27 to TRBJ2-3; 7 bases match TRBD2. In germline, CDR1 is MNHEY, CDR2 SMNVEV (reference sequence). V was clipped by 3 bases and J by 1 base; unmatched bases: 7. The CDR3 has 16 residues. CDR3 loop: CASSFLGGRGTDTQYF. CDR3 in DNA: TGTGCCAGCAGTTTCCTCGGGGGGAGGGGCACAGATACGCAGTATTTT.

The V gene is TRBV5-1, the J gene TRBJ2-3; 7 bases align to TRBD1. CDR3 length: 15 amino acids. Germline trimming cut 4 bases from V and 2 bases from J; bases unmatched to any gene: 7. Germline V lookup: CDR1 SGHRS, CDR2 YFSETQ. The CDR3: CASSQTGLVTDTQYF. CDR3 in DNA: TGCGCCAGCAGCCAGACAGGGTTAGTCACAGATACGCAGTATTTT.

The V call is TRBV5-4, the J call TRBJ1-6; weak D call: TRBD1 (6 bases). V was shortened by 4 bases and J by 7 bases, with 18 bases between the two germline ends. This CDR3 contains 16 residues. Germline V gives CDR1 SGHNT, CDR2 YYREEE (reference sequence). The CDR3 sequence is CASSAPGGGANSPLHF. CDR3 nucleotides: TGTGCCAGCAGCGCCCCGGGCGGGGGGGCAAATTCACCCCTCCACTTT.

This chain uses TRBV19 with TRBJ2-7, with D perhaps matching TRBD2 (5 bases). From germline, CDR1 is LNHDA and CDR2 SQIVND (reference sequence). The CDR3 spans 14 residues. Trimming took off 3 bases at V and 8 bases at J, with 17 bases between the two ends. This CDR3 reads CASSIRGRLLKQYF. The CDR3 DNA sequence: TGTGCCAGTAGTATCCGCGGGCGACTACTCAAGCAGTACTTC.

The chain uses TRBV2 and TRBJ2-7, with D hard to call. The CDR3 loop spans 14 amino acids. Germline V gives CDR1 SNHLY, CDR2 FYNNEI. Trimming shortened V by 10 bases and J by 4 bases, and 20 bases separated the two germline ends. The CDR3 region is CATTRSDARYEQYV. The CDR3 nucleotides are TGTGCCACAACCAGAAGCGATGCCAGATACGAGCAGTACGTC.

The V gene is TRBV19, the J gene TRBJ2-3; TRBD1 matches at 7 bases. J lost 2 bases, V lost 1 base, and 3 bases had no gene match. The CDR3 totals 15 residues. Germline CDR1 and CDR2: LNHDA and SQIVND (reference sequence). DNA of the CDR3: TGTGCCAGTAGTATAGCGGGACAGATCACAGATACGCAGTATTTT. Translating gives CASSIAGQITDTQYF. Together with reference TRBV19 and TRBJ2-3, the CDR3 gives the full variable domain: DGGITQSPKYLFRKEGQNVTLSCEQNLNHDAMYWYRQDPGQGLRLIYYSQIVNDFQKGDIAEGYSVSREKKESFPLTVTSAQKNPTAFYLCASSIAGQITDTQYFGPGTRLTVL.

The V and J genes are TRBV5-1 and TRBJ2-1, with TRBD1 matching 7 bases. The CDR3 length is 17 residues. Per the germline V gene, CDR1 is SGHRS and CDR2 is YFSETQ. J gave up 4 bases and V 4 bases, and 14 bases lay outside the gene matches. For the CDR3, the DNA is TGCGCCAGCAGCCCCGACGGTGGGGCAGGGGGTTACAATGAGCAGTTCTTC. Translation gives CASSPDGGAGGYNEQFF.

The V and J genes are TRBV5-1 and TRBJ2-7; 9 positions agree with TRBD2. This CDR3 comprises 17 residues. V was pared by 5 bases and J by 6 bases, with 18 bases of the junction left unmatched. Looked up from germline, CDR1 is SGHRS and CDR2 is YFSETQ. The DNA of the CDR3 is TGCGCCAGCAGTTTCGCCGCTAGTCCAGCGGGAGGTCGCGAGCAGTACTTC. The encoded protein is CASSFAASPAGGREQYF.

V is TRBV2 and J is TRBJ1-5; D possibly corresponds to TRBD1 (5 bases). Trimming removed 1 base from V and 6 bases from J, with 7 bases in between. CDR1 SNHLY and CDR2 FYNNEI come from the germline V gene. The CDR3 spans 13 residues. The CDR3 coding sequence is TGTGCCAGCAGTGAAGGGAGGGGTCAGCCCCAGCATTTT. This encodes CASSEGRGQPQHF.

The J gene is TRBJ2-1, the V gene TRBV6-5, with 9 bases identical to TRBD1. Germline CDR1 MNHEY, CDR2 SVGAGI. Trimming removed 8 bases from V and 8 bases from J; junction bases left unmatched: 7. The CDR3 has 13 amino acids. The CDR3 region has the DNA TGTGCCAGCGGTCGGACAGGGGCGGATGAGCAGTTCTTC. This gives the protein CASGRTGADEQFF.

The genes are TRBV28 and TRBJ1-6; D gene uncertain. V lost 5 bases to trimming and J lost 7 bases, with 6 bases between them. CDR1 is MDHEN, CDR2 SYDVKM, per germline. This CDR3 is 12 amino acids long. For the CDR3, the DNA is TGTGCCAGCAGTCCCAGAAATTCACCCCTCCACTTT. It translates to CASSPRNSPLHF.

This chain links TRBV15 with TRBJ2-1, with no clear D. The germline V gene encodes CDR1 LNHNV and CDR2 YYDKDF (reference sequence). This CDR3 has 13 amino acids. V lost 0 bases, J lost 8 bases, and 8 bases lay in between. The CDR3 coding sequence is TGTGCCACCAGCAGAGATCGAGGCGATGAGCAGTTCTTC. Translating gives CATSRDRGDEQFF.

This chain joins TRBV4-1 and TRBJ1-5; D not resolved. Germline loops: CDR1 MGHRA, CDR2 YSYEKL. The CDR3 is 16 amino acids. V lost 1 base and J 0 bases, leaving 10 bases between the germline ends. CDR3 protein: CASSQGETYSNQPQHF. The CDR3 nucleotides are TGCGCCAGCAGCCAAGGGGAGACCTATAGCAATCAGCCCCAGCATTTT.

V gene TRBV11-1 combines with J gene TRBJ1-5, with 8 bases fitting TRBD1. This CDR3 region has 15 residues. Germline V gene lookup returns CDR1 SGHAT and CDR2 FQDESV (reference sequence). The ends lost 5 bases at V and 1 base at J; junction bases unmatched: 4. CDR3 region: CASSPGGMSNQPQHF. CDR3 DNA: TGTGCCAGCAGCCCAGGGGGCATGAGCAATCAGCCCCAGCATTTT.

V and J are TRBV7-2 and TRBJ1-2; possibly TRBD1 for D (5 bases). There are 15 residues in the CDR3. V gave up 3 bases and J gave up 3 bases, with 14 bases separating them. Germline CDR1 and CDR2: SGHTA and FQGNSA. CDR3 protein: CASSLFLGQDYGYTF. CDR3 in DNA: TGTGCCAGCAGCTTGTTTTTGGGGCAAGACTATGGCTACACCTTC.

This rearrangement joins TRBV30 to TRBJ1-5; D is possibly TRBD1 (6 bases). The CDR3 has 14 amino acids. In germline, CDR1 is GTSNPN, CDR2 SVGIG (reference sequence). V lost 0 bases to trimming and J lost 3 bases, with 9 bases between them. CDR3 sequence (DNA): TGTGCCTGGAGTGTAACAGGGATCAATCAGCCCCAGCATTTT. Residues: CAWSVTGINQPQHF.